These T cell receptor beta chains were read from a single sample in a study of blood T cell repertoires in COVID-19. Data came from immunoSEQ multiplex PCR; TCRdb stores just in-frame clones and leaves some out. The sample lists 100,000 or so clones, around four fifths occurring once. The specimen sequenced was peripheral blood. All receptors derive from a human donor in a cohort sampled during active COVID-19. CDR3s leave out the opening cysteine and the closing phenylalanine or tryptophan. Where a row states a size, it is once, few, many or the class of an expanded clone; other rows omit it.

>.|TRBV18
ASSPSTGGYTGELF
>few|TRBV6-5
ASSSRTASYEQY
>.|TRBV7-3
ASSFGRADEQY
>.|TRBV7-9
ASSPTAGGVDYGYT
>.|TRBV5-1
ASSLVGRGGQETQY
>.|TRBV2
ASSEARLAGSPRTDTQY
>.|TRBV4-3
ASSQDIYNEQF
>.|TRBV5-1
ASTETGTGNTIY
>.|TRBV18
ASSPPSAGFYEQY
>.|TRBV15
ATSGAGTFYNEQF
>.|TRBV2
ASSARDREVEAF
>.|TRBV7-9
ASSPPQGRNTEAF
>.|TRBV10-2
ASSPGTGGVETQY
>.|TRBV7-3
ASSLSTGESINEQF
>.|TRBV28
ASRDRGSYEQY
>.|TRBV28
ASSLWGGTINSPLH
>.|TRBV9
ASSEGARPYEQY
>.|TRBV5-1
ASSTGQVGQPQH